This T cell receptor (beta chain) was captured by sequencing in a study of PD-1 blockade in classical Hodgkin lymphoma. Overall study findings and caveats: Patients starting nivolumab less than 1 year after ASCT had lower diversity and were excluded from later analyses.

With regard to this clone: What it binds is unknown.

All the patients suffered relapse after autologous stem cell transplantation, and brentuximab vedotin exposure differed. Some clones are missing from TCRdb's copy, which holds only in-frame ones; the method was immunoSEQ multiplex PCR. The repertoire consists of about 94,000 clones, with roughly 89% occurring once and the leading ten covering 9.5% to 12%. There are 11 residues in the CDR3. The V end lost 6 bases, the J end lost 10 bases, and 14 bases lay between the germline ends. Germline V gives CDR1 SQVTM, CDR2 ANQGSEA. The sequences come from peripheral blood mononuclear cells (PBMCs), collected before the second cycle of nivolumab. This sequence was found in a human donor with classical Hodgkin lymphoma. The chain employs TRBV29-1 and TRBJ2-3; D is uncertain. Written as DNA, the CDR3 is TGCAGCGTAAGGGATCCAAAGGCGCAGTATTTT. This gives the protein CSVRDPKAQYF.